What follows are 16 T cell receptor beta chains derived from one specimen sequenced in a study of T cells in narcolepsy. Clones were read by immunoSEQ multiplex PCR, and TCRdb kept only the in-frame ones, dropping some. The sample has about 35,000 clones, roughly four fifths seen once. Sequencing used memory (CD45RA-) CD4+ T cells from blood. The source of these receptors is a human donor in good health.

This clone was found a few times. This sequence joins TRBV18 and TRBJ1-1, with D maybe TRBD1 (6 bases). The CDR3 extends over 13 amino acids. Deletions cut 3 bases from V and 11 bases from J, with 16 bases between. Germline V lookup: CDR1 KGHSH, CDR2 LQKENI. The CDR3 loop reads CASSPHDRSRAFF. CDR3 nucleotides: TGTGCCAGCTCACCTCATGACAGGTCAAGGGCTTTCTTT.

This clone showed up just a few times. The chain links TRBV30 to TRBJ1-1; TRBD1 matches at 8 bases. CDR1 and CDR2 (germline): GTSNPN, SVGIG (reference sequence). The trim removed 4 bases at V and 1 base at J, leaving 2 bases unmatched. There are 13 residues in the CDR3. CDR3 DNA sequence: TGTGCCTGGAAGACAGGGGCGAACACTGAAGCTTTCTTT. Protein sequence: CAWKTGANTEAFF.

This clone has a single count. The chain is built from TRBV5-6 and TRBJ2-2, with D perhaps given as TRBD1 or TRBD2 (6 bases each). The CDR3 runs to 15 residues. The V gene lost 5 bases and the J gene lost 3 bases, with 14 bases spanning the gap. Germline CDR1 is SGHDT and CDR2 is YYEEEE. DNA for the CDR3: TGTGCCAGCAGATCATACAGGGAGGACACCGGGGAGCTGTTTTTT. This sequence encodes CASRSYREDTGELFF.

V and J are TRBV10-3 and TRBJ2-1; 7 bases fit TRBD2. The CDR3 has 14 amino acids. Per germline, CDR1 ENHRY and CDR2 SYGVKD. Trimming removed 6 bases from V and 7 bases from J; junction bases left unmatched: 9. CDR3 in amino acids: CAIRGGGPTNEQFF. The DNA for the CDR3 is TGTGCCATCAGGGGCGGGGGACCGACTAATGAGCAGTTCTTC.

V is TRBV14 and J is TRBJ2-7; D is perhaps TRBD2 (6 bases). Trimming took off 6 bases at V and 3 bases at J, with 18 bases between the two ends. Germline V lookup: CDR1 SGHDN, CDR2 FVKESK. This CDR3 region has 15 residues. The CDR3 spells CASSGGLREGYEQYF. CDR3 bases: TGTGCCAGCAGTGGGGGTTTGCGGGAAGGCTACGAGCAGTACTTC.

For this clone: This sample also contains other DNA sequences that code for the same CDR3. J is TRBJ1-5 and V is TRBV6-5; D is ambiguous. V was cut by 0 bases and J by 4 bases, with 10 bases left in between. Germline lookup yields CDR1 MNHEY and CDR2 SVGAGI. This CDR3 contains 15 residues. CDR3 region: CASSYSSLDNQPQHF. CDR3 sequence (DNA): TGTGCCAGCAGTTACTCGTCCCTGGATAATCAGCCCCAGCATTTT.

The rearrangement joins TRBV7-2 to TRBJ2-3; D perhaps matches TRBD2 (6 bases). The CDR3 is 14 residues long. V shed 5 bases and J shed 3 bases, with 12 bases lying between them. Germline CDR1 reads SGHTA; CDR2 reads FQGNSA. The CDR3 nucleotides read TGTGCCAGCAGCCCCGAGGGGAGGACAGATACGCAGTATTTT. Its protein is CASSPEGRTDTQYF.

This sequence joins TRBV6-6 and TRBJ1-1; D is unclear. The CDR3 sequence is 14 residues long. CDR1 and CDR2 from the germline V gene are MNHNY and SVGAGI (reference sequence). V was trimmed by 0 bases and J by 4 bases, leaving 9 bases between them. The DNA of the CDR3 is TGTGCCAGCAGTTACTCAGACGGTGGCACTGAAGCTTTCTTT. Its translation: CASSYSDGGTEAFF.

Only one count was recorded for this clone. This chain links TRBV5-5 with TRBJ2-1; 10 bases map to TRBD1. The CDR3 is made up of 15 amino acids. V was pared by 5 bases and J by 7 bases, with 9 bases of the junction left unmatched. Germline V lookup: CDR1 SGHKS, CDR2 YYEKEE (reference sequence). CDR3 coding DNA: TGTGCCAGCAGACGGGACAGGGGTTTGGGAAATGAGCAGTTCTTC. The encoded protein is CASRRDRGLGNEQFF.

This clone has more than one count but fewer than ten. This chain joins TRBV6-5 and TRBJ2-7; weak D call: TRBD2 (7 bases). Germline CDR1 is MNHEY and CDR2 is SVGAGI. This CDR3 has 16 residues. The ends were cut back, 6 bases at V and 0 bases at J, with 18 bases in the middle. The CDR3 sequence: CASSYGSRGASYEQYF. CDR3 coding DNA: TGTGCCAGCAGCTACGGCTCTCGGGGGGCCTCCTACGAGCAGTACTTC.

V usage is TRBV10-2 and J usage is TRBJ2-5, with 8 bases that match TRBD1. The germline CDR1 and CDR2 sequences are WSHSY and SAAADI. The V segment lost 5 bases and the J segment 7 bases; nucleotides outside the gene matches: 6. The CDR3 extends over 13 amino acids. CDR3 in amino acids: CASSQDRVGTQYF. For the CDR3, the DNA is TGCGCCAGCAGTCAGGACAGGGTCGGGACCCAGTACTTC.

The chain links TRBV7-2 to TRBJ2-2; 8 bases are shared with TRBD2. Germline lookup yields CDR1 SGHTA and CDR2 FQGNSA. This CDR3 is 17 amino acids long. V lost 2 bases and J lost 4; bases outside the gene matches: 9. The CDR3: CASSLRPGLGTTGELFF. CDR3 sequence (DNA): TGTGCCAGCAGCTTAAGGCCGGGACTAGGTACCACCGGGGAGCTGTTTTTT.

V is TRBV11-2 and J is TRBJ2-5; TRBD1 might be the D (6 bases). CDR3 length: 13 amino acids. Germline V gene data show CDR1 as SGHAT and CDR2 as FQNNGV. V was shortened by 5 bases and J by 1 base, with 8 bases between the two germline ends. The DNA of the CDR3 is TGTGCCAGCAGCCCGGACAGCCAAGAGACCCAGTACTTC. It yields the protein CASSPDSQETQYF.

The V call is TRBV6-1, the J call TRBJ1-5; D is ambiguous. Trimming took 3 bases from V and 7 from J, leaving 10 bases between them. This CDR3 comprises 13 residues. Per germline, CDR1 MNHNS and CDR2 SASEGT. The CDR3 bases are TGTGCCAGCAGTGAGCAGTTTGGGCAGCCCCAGCATTTT. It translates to CASSEQFGQPQHF.

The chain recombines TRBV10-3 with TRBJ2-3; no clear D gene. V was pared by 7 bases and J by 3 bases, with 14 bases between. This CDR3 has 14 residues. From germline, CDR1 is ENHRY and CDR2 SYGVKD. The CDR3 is CAIKGAFTTDTQYF. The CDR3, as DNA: TGTGCCATCAAGGGCGCGTTTACGACAGATACGCAGTATTTT.

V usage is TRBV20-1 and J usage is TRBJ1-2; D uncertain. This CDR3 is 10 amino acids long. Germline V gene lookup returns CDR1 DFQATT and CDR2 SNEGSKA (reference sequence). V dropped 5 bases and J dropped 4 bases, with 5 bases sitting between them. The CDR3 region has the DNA TGCAGTGCTTTCATCTATGGCTACACCTTC. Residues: CSAFIYGYTF.